These T cell receptor beta chains were read from a single sample in a study of blood T cell repertoires in COVID-19. Clones were read by immunoSEQ multiplex PCR, and TCRdb kept only the in-frame ones, dropping some. The repertoire holds some 40,000 clones, with around nine tenths as singletons. The sequenced sample was peripheral blood. These receptors all stem from a human donor in a cohort sampled during active COVID-19. Each CDR3 is given with its conserved first and last residue. A D gene is named only where the DNA matches it firmly. Clone size is shown for a subset of rows, as once, few, many or a class of expanded clone.

>TRBD1|.|TRBV12-3/TRBV12-4|TRBJ1-5
TGTGCCACTGGGACAGGGTATCAGCCCCAGCATTTT
CATGTGYQPQHF
>.|once|TRBV9|TRBJ1-1
TGTGCCAGCAGCGTAGGAGAGACAGTTTCTACTGAAGCTTTCTTT
CASSVGETVSTEAFF
>TRBD1|.|TRBV7-9|TRBJ2-7
TGTGCCAGCGGGACAGTCCACGAGCAGTACTTC
CASGTVHEQYF
>TRBD2|.|TRBV4-1|TRBJ2-5
TGCGCCAGCTCTGAGCGGGGGTTGAGGGTGGAGACCCAGTACTTC
CASSERGLRVETQYF
>.|.|TRBV5-6|TRBJ1-3
TGTGCCAGCAGCTTGCGACTGAACTCTGGAAACACCATATATTTT
CASSLRLNSGNTIYF
>.|.|TRBV27|TRBJ2-1
TGTGCCAGCAGTTTATACTGGCCGGGCAATGAGCAGTTCTTC
CASSLYWPGNEQFF
>.|.|TRBV19|TRBJ1-1
TGTGCCAGTAGTATAGTTGGCAGCACTGAAGCTTTCTTT
CASSIVGSTEAFF
>.|.|TRBV19|TRBJ2-2
TGTGCCAGTAGCGTGACAGATACCGGGGAGCTGTTTTTT
CASSVTDTGELFF
>.|few|TRBV3-1/TRBV3-2|TRBJ1-5
TGTGCCAGCAGCCAAGATGTGGTGGGGCTTAGCAATCAGCCCCAGCATTTT
CASSQDVVGLSNQPQHF
>TRBD1|.|TRBV5-1|TRBJ2-6
TGCGCCAGCAGCTCCGGGACAGGGGTCGGGGCCAACGTCCTGACTTTC
CASSSGTGVGANVLTF
>.|once|TRBV18|TRBJ1-2
TGTGCCAGCTCACAAGATGCGGATTACTATGGCTACACCTTC
CASSQDADYYGYTF
>TRBD1|.|TRBV18|TRBJ2-7
TGTGCCAGCTCACCATTCCGACAGGGGGAATCCTACGAGCAGTACTTC
CASSPFRQGESYEQYF
>.|.|TRBV6-2/TRBV6-3|TRBJ2-1
TGTGCCAGCAGTTACTCGTCGGGGAGCTCCTACAATGAGCAGTTCTTC
CASSYSSGSSYNEQFF
>.|few|TRBV4-1|TRBJ1-5
TGCGCCAGCAGCCAAGAGGGAGGTTATAGCAATCAGCCCCAGCATTTT
CASSQEGGYSNQPQHF
>TRBD2|.|TRBV3-1/TRBV3-2|TRBJ2-1
TGTGCCAGCAGCCAAGTTCGGGGGGACTACAATGAGCAGTTCTTC
CASSQVRGDYNEQFF
>.|.|TRBV4-2|TRBJ1-2
TGTGCCAGCGGTCTATCGGGACTTCCCTATGGCTACACCTTC
CASGLSGLPYGYTF
>TRBD2|.|TRBV5-6|TRBJ2-5
TGTGCCAGCAGCTGGCTAGCGGCCACGGAGACCCAGTACTTC
CASSWLAATETQYF
>.|.|TRBV5-4|TRBJ2-3
TGTGCCAGCAGCTTGCAGGCCTGGCGGACAGTGACAGATACGCAGTATTTT
CASSLQAWRTVTDTQYF
>.|.|TRBV14|TRBJ2-1
TGTGCCAGCAGCCCCCCCGCGGGGTGGGACAATGAGCAGTTCTTC
CASSPPAGWDNEQFF
>.|.|TRBV2|TRBJ1-2
TGTGCCAGCAGTGTAAACAGGGTAGATTATGGCTACACCTTC
CASSVNRVDYGYTF
>TRBD2|.|TRBV3-1/TRBV3-2|TRBJ2-7
TGTGCCAGCAGCCTGGGGACTATAGCGACGTACGAGCAGTACTTC
CASSLGTIATYEQYF
>.|few|TRBV28|TRBJ2-1
TGTGCCAGCAGCACCCTCAACAGGGTGTTAGCCTACAATGAGCAGTTCTTC
CASSTLNRVLAYNEQFF
>.|.|TRBV27|TRBJ2-7
TGTGCCAGCAGTTTGGTCGGGGACACTTACGAGCAGTACTTC
CASSLVGDTYEQYF
>.|.|TRBV5-1|TRBJ1-2
TGCGCCAGCAGCTTGGTAACCGGGGACTTCTATGGCTACACCTTC
CASSLVTGDFYGYTF
>TRBD1|.|TRBV28|TRBJ1-2
TGTGCCAGCAGATTGACAGGGTTGGGCTACACCTTC
CASRLTGLGYTF
>TRBD1|medium-sized|TRBV2|TRBJ2-5
TGTGCCAGCGGTACGGACAGGGGTGGGGAGACCCAGTACTTC
CASGTDRGGETQYF
>.|.|TRBV3-1/TRBV3-2|TRBJ1-6
TGTGCCAGCAGCCACGCAGGACAGACCTATAATTCACCCCTCCACTTT
CASSHAGQTYNSPLHF
>TRBD2|.|TRBV9|TRBJ2-7
TGTGCCAGCAGCGACGGGACTAGCGGAGGAGAGCAGTACTTC
CASSDGTSGGEQYF
>.|.|TRBV7-9|TRBJ2-7
TGTGCCAGCAGCCGTGGGGGGATCTACGAGCAGTACTTC
CASSRGGIYEQYF
>.|.|TRBV15|TRBJ2-3
TGTGCCACCGACAGTGGGGGGTTTGTTGGCAGCACAGATACGCAGTATTTT
CATDSGGFVGSTDTQYF
>.|.|TRBV19|TRBJ1-1
TGTGCCAGTAGTATACAGGGGTATAGCACTGAAGCTTTCTTT
CASSIQGYSTEAFF
>.|.|TRBV27|TRBJ1-4
TGTGCCAGCAGTTTATTCGGGGGGCCAGATAATGAAAAACTGTTTTTT
CASSLFGGPDNEKLFF
>.|.|TRBV9|TRBJ1-5
TGTGCCAGCAGCGTCGTGGGCAACCGGGGGGAAGACCAGCCCCAGCATTTT
CASSVVGNRGEDQPQHF
>.|.|TRBV29-1|TRBJ2-7
TGCAGCGTTGAACAGGGGACCGCCTACGAGCAGTACTTC
CSVEQGTAYEQYF
>.|few|TRBV6-2/TRBV6-3|TRBJ2-2
TGTGCCAGCAGTGAGTCGGGCGAGGGCACCGGGGAGCTGTTTTTT
CASSESGEGTGELFF
>.|.|TRBV16|TRBJ1-2
TGTGCCAGCAGCCAATTACGGCAGGATGGCTACACCTTC
CASSQLRQDGYTF
>.|.|TRBV19|TRBJ2-2
TGTGCCAGTAGTATCTTGTCGGCCGGGGAGCTGTTTTTT
CASSILSAGELFF
>TRBD2|.|TRBV27|TRBJ2-5
TGTGCCAGCAGAAAGGGACTAGCGGCGAGCGAAGAGACCCAGTACTTC
CASRKGLAASEETQYF
>.|.|TRBV7-6|TRBJ2-1
TGTGCCAGCAGCTTAAGCCCTTTCGGGGAGCAGTTCTTC
CASSLSPFGEQFF
>TRBD2|.|TRBV7-2|TRBJ2-7
TGTGCCAGCAGCCCTACTAGCGGGGGGTACGAGCAGTACTTC
CASSPTSGGYEQYF
>.|.|TRBV7-8|TRBJ2-5
TGTGCCAGCAGCTTAGGACAGGCCCAAGAGACCCAGTACTTC
CASSLGQAQETQYF
>TRBD1|few|TRBV19|TRBJ1-2
TGTGCCAGTAGTATGCAGGGGGCTAACTATGGCTACACCTTC
CASSMQGANYGYTF
>.|.|TRBV6-1|TRBJ1-4
TGTGCCAGCAGTGAATGGGGCAGCTCTAATGAAAAACTGTTTTTT
CASSEWGSSNEKLFF
>.|.|TRBV7-9|TRBJ2-5
TGTGCCAGCAGCTGGGCCGCGGGGACCCAGTACTTC
CASSWAAGTQYF
>.|.|TRBV27|TRBJ2-3
TGTGCCAGCAGTCCGGCCGACAGGTGGACCACAGATACGCAGTATTTT
CASSPADRWTTDTQYF
>.|.|TRBV24-1|TRBJ2-5
TGTGCCACCACCTTCAGGGACCCCGGGGGAGAGACCCAGTACTTC
CATTFRDPGGETQYF